These 13 T cell receptor beta chains were sequenced from one sample in a study of T cell repertoires in cytomegalovirus infection. For these receptors, no antigen is known. In TCRdb, the reads were re-called with MiXCR into one record per CDR3 protein. Here the sample spans some 350,000 distinct CDR3 sequences, 25% to 30% being singletons. This material consisted of cultured PBMCs, taken from culture after CMV antigen stimulation. These receptors were collected from a human donor in good health (CMV status not recorded). Some clones in this sample may be carry-over from other donors' samples.

This chain links TRBV7-8 with TRBJ1-1; D not resolved. V dropped 5 bases and J dropped 2 bases, with 12 bases sitting between them. CDR1 is SGHVS, CDR2 FQNEAQ, per germline. This CDR3 region has 14 residues. The CDR3 sequence: CASSLTILNTEAFF. The CDR3 DNA reads as TGTGCCAGCAGCCTAACTATTTTAAACACTGAAGCTTTCTTT.

V gene TRBV27 combines with J gene TRBJ2-2; D is possibly TRBD1 (6 bases). V was pared by 6 bases and J by 4 bases, with 15 bases between. From germline, CDR1 is MNHEY and CDR2 SMNVEV (reference sequence). The CDR3 covers 15 residues. CDR3 region: CASRHLGQTTGELFF. The CDR3 bases are TGTGCCAGCAGACACCTGGGACAAACCACCGGGGAGCTGTTTTTT.

For this clonotype: The CDR3 end shows no conserved phenylalanine or tryptophan, and so a read error is likely. CDR3 nucleotides: TGTGCCAGCAGGGACAGGAGCTCTGGAAACACCATATATTCT. It is translated as CASRDRSSGNTIYS. This chain uses TRBV7-9 with TRBJ1-3; 7 bases are shared with TRBD1. The CDR3 totals 14 residues. CDR1 is SEHNR and CDR2 is FQNEAQ in the germline V gene (reference sequence). V lost 6 bases, J lost 0 bases, and 2 bases stayed unmatched.

This chain joins TRBV7-6 and TRBJ1-1; D gene uncertain. The CDR3 length is 15 residues. The V end lost 5 bases, the J end lost 2 bases, and 15 bases lay between the germline ends. Germline V lookup: CDR1 SGHVS, CDR2 FNYEAQ. The CDR3 loop reads CASSPPSGVNTEAFF. CDR3 DNA sequence: TGTGCCAGCAGCCCGCCTAGCGGGGTTAACACTGAAGCTTTCTTT.

CDR3 protein: CASSQGGALSMNTEAFF. CDR3 coding DNA: TGTGCCAGCAGCCAAGGGGGGGCCCTGTCCATGAACACTGAAGCTTTCTTT. The chain recombines TRBV14 with TRBJ1-1, with D tentatively TRBD1 (6 bases). V was clipped by 1 base and J by 0 bases, with 15 bases between them. Germline V gene lookup returns CDR1 SGHDN and CDR2 FVKESK. The length of the CDR3 is 17 residues.

This clonotype was seen a few times. This chain links TRBV20-1 with TRBJ2-2; weak D call: TRBD2 (7 bases). Germline values: CDR1 DFQATT, CDR2 SNEGSKA (reference sequence). The ends were cut back, 0 bases at V and 0 bases at J, with 14 bases in the middle. This CDR3 contains 17 residues. Here the CDR3 reads CSARDFRGRANTGELFF. The CDR3 bases are TGCAGTGCTAGAGATTTTAGGGGGAGGGCGAACACCGGGGAGCTGTTTTTT.

This clonotype was counted a few times. The J gene is TRBJ1-4, the V gene TRBV6-6; D gene ambiguous. CDR3 length: 19 amino acids. The V gene lost 0 bases and the J gene lost 0 bases, with 17 bases spanning the gap. From germline, CDR1 is MNHNY and CDR2 SVGAGI (reference sequence). The CDR3 protein is CASSYSVPVTHATNEKLFF. CDR3 in DNA: TGTGCCAGCAGTTACTCCGTCCCTGTGACACATGCAACTAATGAAAAACTGTTTTTT.

This clonotype came up a few times. The CDR3 DNA follows: TGTGCCAGCAGCTACGGACAGGGCAGATCCTACGAGCAGTACTTC. Translating it yields CASSYGQGRSYEQYF. The chain couples TRBV7-9 to TRBJ2-7; 8 bases map to TRBD1. The V gene's germline CDR1 is SEHNR and CDR2 FQNEAQ (reference sequence). V was clipped by 4 bases and J by 1 base; unmatched bases: 6. The CDR3 runs to 15 residues.

The chain couples TRBV12-3 or TRBV12-4 to TRBJ1-2; 9 positions agree with TRBD1. Trimming removed 3 bases from V and 8 bases from J; junction bases left unmatched: 13. The CDR3 totals 16 residues. CDR3: CASSFYSGQGARGYTF. In nucleotides, the CDR3 is TGTGCCAGCAGTTTCTATTCGGGACAGGGTGCGAGGGGCTACACCTTC.

This clonotype was seen only a few times. The rearrangement uses TRBV6-5 and TRBJ2-1; D is unclear. Germline CDR1 is MNHEY and CDR2 is SVGAGI. The length of the CDR3 is 12 residues. Trimming removed 2 bases at V and 12 bases at J, with 11 bases between. CDR3 region: CASSYPALGQFF. CDR3 DNA: TGTGCCAGCAGTTACCCCGCCCTTGGGCAGTTCTTC.

The gene calls are TRBV5-4 and TRBJ2-5, with D perhaps matching TRBD2 (6 bases). Germline CDR1 and CDR2: SGHNT and YYREEE (reference sequence). The CDR3 length is 15 residues. With 5 bases removed from V and 1 base from J, the gap between germline ends came to 15 bases. The CDR3 DNA follows: TGTGCCAGCAGATCATGGGGTAGCGGCCAAGAGACCCAGTACTTC. This encodes CASRSWGSGQETQYF.

This chain uses TRBV19 with TRBJ1-1, with TRBD1 identical over 9 bases. V was pared by 7 bases and J by 0 bases, with 9 bases of the junction left unmatched. Germline lookup yields CDR1 LNHDA and CDR2 SQIVND (reference sequence). CDR3 size: 16 residues. DNA for the CDR3: TGTGCCAGTATTGTTGGACAGGGGATAATGAACACTGAAGCTTTCTTT. As protein: CASIVGQGIMNTEAFF.

The chain is built from TRBV10-3 and TRBJ2-1; unclear D gene. The CDR3 totals 12 residues. Trimming shortened V by 0 bases and J by 7 bases, and 4 bases separated the two germline ends. Germline lookup yields CDR1 ENHRY and CDR2 SYGVKD. The CDR3 reads CAISESVNEQFF. The CDR3 DNA reads as TGTGCCATCAGTGAGTCGGTGAATGAGCAGTTCTTC.